This passage covers 19 T cell receptor beta chains from one sample sequenced in a study of blood T cell repertoires in COVID-19. Some clones are missing from TCRdb's copy, which holds only in-frame ones; the method was immunoSEQ multiplex PCR. Of around 290,000 clones listed, roughly 89% are singletons. Sequencing input: PBMCs or T cells enriched from blood (not recorded which). The receptors come from a woman in her thirties or forties who had recovered from COVID-19.

The genes are TRBV11-2 and TRBJ2-4, with TRBD1 matching 9 bases. There are 14 residues in the CDR3. Germline V CDR1 and CDR2: SGHAT, FQNNGV. V lost 4 bases and J lost 7; bases outside the gene matches: 5. The CDR3 spells CASSSTGGWNIQYF. The CDR3 DNA sequence: TGTGCCAGCAGCTCGACAGGGGGGTGGAACATTCAGTACTTC.

There are a few counts of this clone. The J gene is TRBJ1-1, the V gene TRBV6-5; possibly TRBD1 for D (5 bases). The V end was cut by 0 bases, the J end by 11 bases, with 7 bases between. Germline V lookup: CDR1 MNHEY, CDR2 SVGAGI. The CDR3 loop spans 11 amino acids. The CDR3 sequence: CASSYSGLAFF. DNA of the CDR3: TGTGCCAGCAGTTACTCGGGACTGGCTTTCTTT.

V usage is TRBV24-1 and J usage is TRBJ2-5; the D gene is possibly TRBD1 (6 bases). V was clipped by 1 base and J by 5 bases, with 13 bases between them. The CDR3 covers 15 residues. In germline, CDR1 is KGHDR, CDR2 SFDVKD. CDR3 coding DNA: TGTGCCACCAGTGATTTCAACGACAGGAAGGAGACCCAGTACTTC. Protein sequence: CATSDFNDRKETQYF.

This clone turned up a few times. The rearrangement joins TRBV6-5 to TRBJ2-7, with TRBD1 as a possible D gene (6 bases). Trimming took 2 bases from V and 5 from J, leaving 10 bases between them. Germline CDR1 MNHEY, CDR2 SVGAGI. This CDR3 is built from 13 residues. CDR3 bases: TGTGCCAGCAGTTACCCGGACAGAAACGAGCAGTACTTC. Translation: CASSYPDRNEQYF.

This rearrangement joins TRBV11-2 to TRBJ2-1; 10 bases match TRBD2. CDR3 size: 16 residues. Unmatched junction bases numbered 5, after V lost 0 bases and J lost 6 bases. Germline V gene sequence: CDR1 SGHAT, CDR2 FQNNGV. CDR3: CASSLEPSGSVNEQFF. The DNA for the CDR3 is TGTGCCAGCAGCTTAGAACCTAGCGGGAGTGTCAATGAGCAGTTCTTC.

V and J are TRBV10-3 and TRBJ1-1, with D hard to call. This CDR3 is built from 12 residues. V dropped 6 bases and J dropped 3 bases, with 8 bases sitting between them. Germline CDR1 is ENHRY and CDR2 is SYGVKD. In nucleotides, the CDR3 is TGTGCCATCAGAGACTATTACACTGAAGCTTTCTTT. Translated, it gives CAIRDYYTEAFF.

The rearrangement links TRBV6-5 to TRBJ2-5; possibly TRBD1 for D (6 bases). The CDR3 contains 13 residues. V dropped 5 bases and J dropped 2 bases, with 9 bases sitting between them. CDR1 is MNHEY, CDR2 SVGAGI, per germline. The CDR3 sequence: CASSRTVQETQYF. As DNA, the CDR3 is TGTGCCAGCAGTCGGACAGTTCAAGAGACCCAGTACTTC.

The chain employs TRBV5-4 and TRBJ1-5; no clear D gene. The CDR3 runs to 13 residues. V was trimmed by 7 bases and J by 3 bases, leaving 11 bases between them. The germline CDR1 and CDR2 sequences are SGHNT and YYREEE (reference sequence). The CDR3 region is CASSMGNNQPQHF. DNA of the CDR3: TGTGCCAGCTCGATGGGCAACAATCAGCCCCAGCATTTT.

The V and J genes are TRBV9 and TRBJ1-1, with D unresolved. V lost 4 bases to trimming and J lost 0 bases, with 7 bases between them. This CDR3 has 13 residues. From germline, CDR1 is SGDLS and CDR2 YYNGEE. CDR3 in amino acids: CASSTSLNTEAFF. The CDR3 DNA is TGTGCCAGCAGCACCAGTTTGAACACTGAAGCTTTCTTT.

The chain's CDR3 is CASSEAVQGYGYTF. The CDR3 DNA is TGTGCCAGCAGTGAAGCAGTACAGGGCTATGGCTACACCTTC. The chain couples TRBV2 to TRBJ1-2; D possibly corresponds to TRBD1 (6 bases). The CDR3 length is 14 residues. The V gene lost 0 bases and the J gene lost 4 bases, with 9 bases spanning the gap. Germline CDR1 SNHLY, CDR2 FYNNEI.

The chain links TRBV2 to TRBJ2-7, with TRBD2 matching 8 bases. V was pared by 5 bases and J by 2 bases, with 8 bases of the junction left unmatched. The CDR3 runs 15 residues. Germline V CDR1 and CDR2: SNHLY, FYNNEI. The CDR3 bases are TGTGCCAGCAGTCCCAATAGCGGGATAACCTACGAGCAGTACTTC. It translates to CASSPNSGITYEQYF.

The chain combines TRBV4-3 with TRBJ1-2; perhaps TRBD1 as D (6 bases). This CDR3 is built from 16 residues. Germline CDR1 and CDR2: LGHNA and YSLEER. Trimming took 2 bases from V and 6 from J, leaving 19 bases between them. This CDR3 is CASSQYIRDRSNGYTF. The CDR3 DNA reads TGCGCCAGCAGCCAATACATCCGAGACAGGAGTAATGGCTACACCTTC.

The rearrangement uses TRBV18 and TRBJ1-4, with D hard to call. V shed 3 bases and J shed 2 bases, with 13 bases lying between them. Germline-derived CDR1 and CDR2 are KGHSH and LQKENI. The CDR3 consists of 16 residues. CDR3 sequence reads: CASSPLYRTTNEKLFF. The CDR3 DNA is TGTGCCAGCTCACCCCTGTACAGAACGACTAATGAAAAACTGTTTTTT.

The gene calls are TRBV7-2 and TRBJ1-6; D is unclear. Germline values: CDR1 SGHTA, CDR2 FQGNSA. The CDR3 consists of 14 residues. V lost 4 bases, J lost 9 bases, and 13 bases lay in between. The DNA for the CDR3 is TGTGCCAGCAGCTCGTCTCTGAGGCCTTCACCCCTCCACTTT. This sequence encodes CASSSSLRPSPLHF.

The chain is built from TRBV9 and TRBJ2-2; D might be TRBD2 (6 bases). Trimming cost V 3 bases and J 1 base, with 13 bases left between them. Germline V lookup: CDR1 SGDLS, CDR2 YYNGEE. CDR3 length: 16 residues. The CDR3 spells CASSASGTRNTGELFF. CDR3 sequence (DNA): TGTGCCAGCAGCGCCTCCGGGACTCGGAACACCGGGGAGCTGTTTTTT.

This clone was seen a few times. J is TRBJ1-4 and V is TRBV12-2. TRBV12-2 is a pseudogene locus. The CDR3 covers 14 residues. This CDR3 is CASRLGRTNEKLFF. Written as DNA, the CDR3 is TGTGCAAGTCGCTTAGGGCGGACTAATGAAAAACTGTTTTTT.

This clone was recorded once. The CDR3 nucleotides are TGTGCCAGCAGTTACGGGGAACTAGGAAACACCGGGGAGCTGTTTTTT. Translation: CASSYGELGNTGELFF. The chain joins TRBV6-2 or TRBV6-3 to TRBJ2-2; D is possibly TRBD2 (5 bases). CDR1 is MNHEY and CDR2 is SVGEGT in the germline V gene. The CDR3 has 16 residues. V lost 2 bases to trimming and J lost 2 bases, with 12 bases between them.

A single count supports this clone. The chain carries TRBV6-5 and TRBJ1-2; tentative D call: TRBD1 (5 bases). Germline loops: CDR1 MNHEY, CDR2 SVGAGI. V was clipped by 10 bases and J by 1 base, with 16 bases between them. CDR3 length: 14 amino acids. In DNA form, the CDR3 reads TGTGCCACCTTTATTAGACAGTATAACTATGGCTACACCTTC. It yields the protein CATFIRQYNYGYTF.

The J gene is TRBJ2-1, the V gene TRBV6-5; TRBD2 agrees at 13 bases. The CDR3 has 15 residues. Germline V gives CDR1 MNHEY, CDR2 SVGAGI. The trim removed 6 bases at V and 4 bases at J, leaving 3 bases unmatched. CDR3 region: CASRGLAGIYNEQFF. CDR3 nucleotide sequence: TGTGCCAGCAGGGGACTAGCGGGGATATACAATGAGCAGTTCTTC.